Here is one T cell receptor beta chain with its context. Its antigen remains unidentified. This sample is part of a study of multiple sclerosis patients with progressive multifocal leukoencephalopathy. Whole-study findings and limits: Most PML patients had lower entropy, suggesting less diverse TRB repertoires.

The sample's time point: time of PML onset. Sequenced by immunoSEQ multiplex PCR; TCRdb stores in-frame clones only, minus some. Counted here are approximately 35,000 clones, roughly 84% occurring once; the ten biggest clones make up under 4%. The J segment lost 7 bases and the V segment lost 6 bases, leaving 11 bases of the junction unmatched. Germline V CDR1 and CDR2: MNHNY, SVGAGI (reference sequence). The CDR3 is 15 amino acids. This chain connects TRBV6-6 to TRBJ2-2; 7 positions match TRBD1. The specimen was PBMCs, collected from a patient treated with natalizumab. This receptor was taken from a human donor with progressive multifocal leukoencephalopathy. The CDR3 spells CASSSTGVAGGELFF. Written as DNA, the CDR3 is TGTGCCAGCAGCTCAACAGGGGTCGCAGGCGGGGAGCTGTTTTTT.